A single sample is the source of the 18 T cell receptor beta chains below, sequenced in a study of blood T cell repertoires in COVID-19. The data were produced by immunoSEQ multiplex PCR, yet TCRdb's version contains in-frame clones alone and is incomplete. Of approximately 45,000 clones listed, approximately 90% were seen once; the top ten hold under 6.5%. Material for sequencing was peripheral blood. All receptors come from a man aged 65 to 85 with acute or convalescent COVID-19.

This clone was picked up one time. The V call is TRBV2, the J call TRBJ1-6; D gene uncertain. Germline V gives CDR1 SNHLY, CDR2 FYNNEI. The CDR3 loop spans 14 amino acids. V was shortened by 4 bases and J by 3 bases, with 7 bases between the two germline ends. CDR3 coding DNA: TGTGCCAGCAGTGTGGGCAGCTATAATTCACCCCTCCACTTT. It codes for CASSVGSYNSPLHF.

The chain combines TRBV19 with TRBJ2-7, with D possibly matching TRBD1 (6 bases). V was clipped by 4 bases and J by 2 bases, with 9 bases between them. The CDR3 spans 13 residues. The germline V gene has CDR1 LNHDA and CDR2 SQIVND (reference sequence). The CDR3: CASSKQGTYEQYF. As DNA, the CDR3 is TGTGCCAGTAGTAAACAGGGAACCTACGAGCAGTACTTC. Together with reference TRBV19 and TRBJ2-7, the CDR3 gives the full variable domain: DGGITQSPKYLFRKEGQNVTLSCEQNLNHDAMYWYRQDPGQGLRLIYYSQIVNDFQKGDIAEGYSVSREKKESFPLTVTSAQKNPTAFYLCASSKQGTYEQYFGPGTRLTVT.

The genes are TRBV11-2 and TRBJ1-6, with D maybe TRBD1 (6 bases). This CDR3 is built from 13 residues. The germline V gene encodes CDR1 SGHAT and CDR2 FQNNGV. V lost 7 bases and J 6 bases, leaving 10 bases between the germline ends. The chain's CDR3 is CASNVQGNSPLHF. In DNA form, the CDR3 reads TGTGCCAGCAACGTACAGGGTAATTCACCCCTCCACTTT.

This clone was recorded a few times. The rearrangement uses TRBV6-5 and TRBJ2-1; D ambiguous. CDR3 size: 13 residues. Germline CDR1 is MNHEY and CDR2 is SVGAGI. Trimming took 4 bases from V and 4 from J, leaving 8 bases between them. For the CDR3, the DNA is TGTGCCAGCAGTTTAACAGAATACAATGAGCAGTTCTTC. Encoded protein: CASSLTEYNEQFF.

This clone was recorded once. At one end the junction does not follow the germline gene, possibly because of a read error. CDR3 sequence: CASSLAGGGAETQYF. In DNA form, the CDR3 reads TGTGCTAGCAGCTTAGCAGGCGGGGGGGCCGAGACCCAGTACTTC. V usage is TRBV7-7 and J usage is TRBJ2-5, with 9 nucleotides matching TRBD2. This CDR3 has 15 residues. CDR1 SSHAT and CDR2 FNYEAQ come from the germline V gene (reference sequence).

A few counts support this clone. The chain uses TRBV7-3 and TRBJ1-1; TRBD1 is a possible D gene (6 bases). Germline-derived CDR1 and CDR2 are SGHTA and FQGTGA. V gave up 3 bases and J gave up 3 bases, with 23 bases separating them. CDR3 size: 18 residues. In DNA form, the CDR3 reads TGTGCCAGCAGCTTGAACAGGGTGGGCTCGCCCGGGGACACTGAAGCTTTCTTT. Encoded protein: CASSLNRVGSPGDTEAFF.

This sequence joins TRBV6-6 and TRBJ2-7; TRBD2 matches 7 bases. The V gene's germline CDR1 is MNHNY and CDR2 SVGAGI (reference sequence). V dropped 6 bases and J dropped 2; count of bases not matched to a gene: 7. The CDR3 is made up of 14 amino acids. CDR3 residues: CASRESGATYEQYF. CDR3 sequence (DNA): TGTGCCAGCAGAGAGAGCGGGGCAACCTACGAGCAGTACTTC.

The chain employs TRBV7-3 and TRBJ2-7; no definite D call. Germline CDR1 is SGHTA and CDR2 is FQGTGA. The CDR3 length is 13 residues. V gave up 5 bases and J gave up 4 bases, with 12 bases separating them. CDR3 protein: CASSPGPPYEQYF. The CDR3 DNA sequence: TGTGCCAGCAGCCCTGGCCCCCCTTACGAGCAGTACTTC.

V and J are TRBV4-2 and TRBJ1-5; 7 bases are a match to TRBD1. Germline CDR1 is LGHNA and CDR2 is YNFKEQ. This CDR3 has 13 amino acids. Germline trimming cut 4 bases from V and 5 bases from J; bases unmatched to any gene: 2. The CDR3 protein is CASSLQGDQPQHF. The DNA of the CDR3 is TGTGCCAGCAGCCTCCAGGGGGATCAGCCCCAGCATTTT.

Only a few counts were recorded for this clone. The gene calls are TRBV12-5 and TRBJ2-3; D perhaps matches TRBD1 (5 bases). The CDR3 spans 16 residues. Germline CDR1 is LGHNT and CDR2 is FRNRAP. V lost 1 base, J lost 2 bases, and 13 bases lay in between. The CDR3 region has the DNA TGTGCTAGTGGTTTGGACAGGTGGAACAACACAGATACGCAGTATTTT. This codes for CASGLDRWNNTDTQYF.

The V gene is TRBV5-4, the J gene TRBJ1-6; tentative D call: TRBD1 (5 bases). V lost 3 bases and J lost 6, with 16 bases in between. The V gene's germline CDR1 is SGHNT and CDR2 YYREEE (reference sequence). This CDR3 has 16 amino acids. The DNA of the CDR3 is TGTGCCAGCAGCTCGCTAGAAGGGGTAGTTAATTCACCCCTCCACTTT. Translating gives CASSSLEGVVNSPLHF. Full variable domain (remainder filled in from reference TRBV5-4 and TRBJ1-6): ETGVTQSPTHLIKTRGQQVTLRCSSQSGHNTVSWYQQALGQGPQFIFQYYREEENGRGNFPPRFSGLQFPNYSSELNVNALELDDSALYLCASSSLEGVVNSPLHFGNGTRLTVT.

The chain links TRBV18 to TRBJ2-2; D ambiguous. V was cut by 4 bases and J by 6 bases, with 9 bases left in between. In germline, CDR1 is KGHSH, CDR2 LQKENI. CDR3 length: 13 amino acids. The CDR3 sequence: CASSQTYPGELFF. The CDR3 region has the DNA TGTGCCAGCTCACAGACATACCCCGGGGAGCTGTTTTTT.

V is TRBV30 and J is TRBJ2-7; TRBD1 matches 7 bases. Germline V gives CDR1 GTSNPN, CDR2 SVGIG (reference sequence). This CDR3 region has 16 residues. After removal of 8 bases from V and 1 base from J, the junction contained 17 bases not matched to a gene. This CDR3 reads CAHSKSTGVGSYEQYF. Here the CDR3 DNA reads TGTGCCCACAGCAAAAGCACAGGGGTAGGGTCCTACGAGCAGTACTTC.

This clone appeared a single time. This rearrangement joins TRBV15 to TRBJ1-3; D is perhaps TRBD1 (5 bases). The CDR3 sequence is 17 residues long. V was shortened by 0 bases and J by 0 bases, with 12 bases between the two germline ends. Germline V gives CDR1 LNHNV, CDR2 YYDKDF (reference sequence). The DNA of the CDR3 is TGTGCCACCAGCAGAGATCTCGACAGTTTCTCTGGAAACACCATATATTTT. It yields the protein CATSRDLDSFSGNTIYF. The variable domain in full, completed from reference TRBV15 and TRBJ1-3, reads DAMVIQNPRYQVTQFGKPVTLSCSQTLNHNVMYWYQQKSSQAPKLLFHYYDKDFNNEADTPDNFQSRRPNTSFCFLDIRSPGLGDTAMYLCATSRDLDSFSGNTIYFGEGSWLTVV.

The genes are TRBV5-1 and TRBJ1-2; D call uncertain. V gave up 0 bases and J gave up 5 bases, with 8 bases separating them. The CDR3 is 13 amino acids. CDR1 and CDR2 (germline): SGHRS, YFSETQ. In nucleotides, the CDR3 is TGCGCCAGCAGCTTGGACAGCTATTATGGCTACACCTTC. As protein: CASSLDSYYGYTF.

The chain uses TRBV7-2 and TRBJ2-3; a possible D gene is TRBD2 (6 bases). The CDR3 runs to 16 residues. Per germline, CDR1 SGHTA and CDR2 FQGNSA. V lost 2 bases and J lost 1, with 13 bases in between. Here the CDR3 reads CASSLHSAGRTDTQYF. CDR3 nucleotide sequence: TGTGCCAGCAGCTTACATTCCGCGGGGCGCACAGATACGCAGTATTTT.

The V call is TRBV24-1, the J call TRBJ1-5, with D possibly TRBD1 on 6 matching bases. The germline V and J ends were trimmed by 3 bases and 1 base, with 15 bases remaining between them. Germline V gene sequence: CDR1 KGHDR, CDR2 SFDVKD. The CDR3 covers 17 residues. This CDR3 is CATSDRDVGQSNQPQHF. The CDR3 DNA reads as TGTGCCACCAGTGATCGCGACGTTGGACAGAGCAATCAGCCCCAGCATTTT.

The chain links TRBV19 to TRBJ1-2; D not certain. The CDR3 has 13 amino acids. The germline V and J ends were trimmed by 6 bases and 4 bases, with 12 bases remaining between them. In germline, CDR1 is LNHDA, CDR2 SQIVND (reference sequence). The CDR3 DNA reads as TGTGCCAGTAGCGAACAGATAATCTATGGCTACACCTTC. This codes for CASSEQIIYGYTF.